The 20 T cell receptor beta chains in this list originate from one sample, sequenced in a study of blood T cells in healthy people across ages. A sample-barcoded 5' primer and a J-beta primer mix were used in a second PCR of roughly 7 to 11 cycles. TCRdb re-called the 5' RACE reads with MiXCR, one entry per CDR3 protein. The profile shows fewer than 800,000 distinct CDR3 sequences, 25% of them singletons. The same data also contributed to another study, on T cells of mothers and their children.

Sequencing was carried out using blood. The receptor set was obtained from a boy aged 5 to 17 in good health.

This clonotype came up a few times. J is TRBJ2-3 and V is TRBV9; TRBD1 is a possible D gene (6 bases). Germline V gives CDR1 SGDLS, CDR2 YYNGEE. There are 15 residues in the CDR3. With 7 bases removed from V and 0 bases from J, the gap between germline ends came to 15 bases. Here the CDR3 reads CASAPGQPSTDTQYF. CDR3 in DNA: TGTGCCAGCGCCCCTGGACAGCCTAGCACAGATACGCAGTATTTT.

The chain links TRBV27 to TRBJ2-2; unclear D gene. The CDR3 consists of 13 residues. V lost 2 bases and J 7 bases, leaving 8 bases between the germline ends. CDR1 MNHEY and CDR2 SMNVEV come from the germline V gene (reference sequence). In DNA form, the CDR3 reads TGTGCCAGCAGTTTACTGGGTATCGGGGAGCTGTTTTTT. As protein: CASSLLGIGELFF.

This clonotype was counted between two and nine times. The chain is built from TRBV4-3 and TRBJ1-2, with D uncertain. The CDR3 loop spans 14 amino acids. CDR1 and CDR2 (germline): LGHNA, YSLEER. The V gene lost 0 bases and the J gene lost 11 bases, with 16 bases spanning the gap. The CDR3 spells CASSQDLSDLRYTF. As DNA, the CDR3 is TGCGCCAGCAGCCAAGACTTGTCGGATCTTCGTTACACCTTC.

This clonotype appeared a few times. The V and J genes are TRBV28 and TRBJ2-7, with 7 bases aligning to TRBD2. The CDR3 spans 15 residues. Germline V lookup: CDR1 MDHEN, CDR2 SYDVKM. Trimming removed 3 bases from V and 3 bases from J; junction bases left unmatched: 8. For the CDR3, the DNA is TGTGCCAGCAGTTTCCTAGGGACTAATTACTACGAGCAGTACTTC. It codes for CASSFLGTNYYEQYF. The full variable domain, completed using reference TRBV28 and TRBJ2-7, is DVKVTQSSRYLVKRTGEKVFLECVQDMDHENMFWYRQDPGLGLRLIYFSYDVKMKEKGDIPEGYSVSREKKERFSLILESASTNQTSMYLCASSFLGTNYYEQYFGPGTRLTVT.

The genes are TRBV7-6 and TRBJ2-5; 7 bases map to TRBD2. Unmatched junction bases numbered 11, after V lost 5 bases and J lost 2 bases. The germline V gene has CDR1 SGHVS and CDR2 FNYEAQ. This CDR3 has 16 amino acids. The chain's CDR3 is CASSQTVWGGQETQYF. Written as DNA, the CDR3 is TGTGCCAGCAGCCAAACGGTGTGGGGGGGACAAGAGACCCAGTACTTC.

This clonotype occurred a few times. J is TRBJ2-1 and V is TRBV7-6; the match to TRBD2 covers 7 bases. The CDR3 runs 15 residues. V trimming: 5 bases; J trimming: 6 bases; junction bases outside the gene matches: 10. Looked up from germline, CDR1 is SGHVS and CDR2 is FNYEAQ. Here the CDR3 DNA reads TGTGCCAGCAGCCCTCTCTATGGGAGGGGCAATGAGCAGTTCTTC. This gives the protein CASSPLYGRGNEQFF.

This clonotype was observed a handful of times. The chain recombines TRBV6-1 with TRBJ2-7, with 10 bases identical to TRBD1. The CDR3 spans 16 residues. Germline CDR1 MNHNS, CDR2 SASEGT. Trimming took 5 bases from V and 4 from J; bases not matched to a gene: 11. Here the CDR3 reads CASSRQMTGGGYEQYF. The CDR3 DNA reads as TGTGCCAGCAGTCGTCAAATGACAGGGGGCGGTTACGAGCAGTACTTC.

This chain connects TRBV7-9 to TRBJ2-4, with D perhaps matching TRBD1 or TRBD2 (5 bases each). V lost 3 bases to trimming and J lost 3 bases, with 15 bases between them. Germline V gene lookup returns CDR1 SEHNR and CDR2 FQNEAQ (reference sequence). The CDR3 runs to 16 residues. The DNA for the CDR3 is TGTGCCAGCAGCTTCGTACAGGCCGGGGTCAAAAACATTCAGTACTTC. It specifies CASSFVQAGVKNIQYF.

This clonotype was seen a handful of times. The rearrangement uses TRBV13 and TRBJ1-4; D gene unclear. The CDR3 loop spans 14 amino acids. V lost 2 bases to trimming and J lost 2 bases, with 6 bases between them. CDR1 is PRHDT and CDR2 is FYEKMQ in the germline V gene (reference sequence). CDR3 loop: CASSLLPTNEKLFF. The CDR3 DNA reads as TGTGCCAGCAGCTTACTCCCGACTAATGAAAAACTGTTTTTT.

This clonotype was recorded many times. This chain links TRBV5-8 with TRBJ1-6; possible D gene TRBD1, 6 bases. Germline V gene data show CDR1 as SGHTS and CDR2 as YDEGEE. V lost 4 bases, J lost 7 bases, and 15 bases lay in between. The CDR3 runs to 15 residues. The CDR3 spells CASSLSGAINSPLHF. CDR3 bases: TGTGCCAGCAGCCTTTCAGGGGCTATAAATTCACCCCTCCACTTT. Variable domain in full (rest from reference TRBV5-8 and TRBJ1-6): EAGVTQSPTHLIKTRGQQATLRCSPISGHTSVYWYQQALGLGLQFLLWYDEGEERNRGNFPPRFSGRQFPNYSSELNVNALELEDSALYLCASSLSGAINSPLHFGNGTRLTVT.

In its sample, this clonotype was seen a few times. The chain uses TRBV7-9 and TRBJ2-3; 7 bases line up with TRBD2. The CDR3 length is 15 residues. The V gene end was trimmed by 1 base and the J gene end by 2 bases; junction bases not matched to a gene: 3. The germline CDR1 and CDR2 sequences are SEHNR and FQNEAQ (reference sequence). For the CDR3, the DNA is TGTGCCAGCAGCTTAGGAGCGGGGCCCACAGATACGCAGTATTTT. Translating gives CASSLGAGPTDTQYF. Full variable domain (missing parts from reference TRBV7-9 and TRBJ2-3): DTGVSQNPRHKITKRGQNVTFRCDPISEHNRLYWYRQTLGQGPEFLTYFQNEAQLEKSRLLSDRFSAERPKGSFSTLEIQRTEQGDSAMYLCASSLGAGPTDTQYFGPGTRLTVL.

This clonotype was counted a few times. In nucleotides, the CDR3 is TGCAGTGCTAATAACATTGGGACTAGCGGGGAAGAGACCCAGTACTTC. Translating gives CSANNIGTSGEETQYF. The rearrangement uses TRBV20-1 and TRBJ2-5; 13 nucleotides line up with TRBD2. V lost 4 bases to trimming and J lost 3 bases; unmatched junction nucleotides: 8. The V gene's germline CDR1 is DFQATT and CDR2 SNEGSKA (reference sequence). The CDR3 spans 16 residues.

The gene calls are TRBV11-2 and TRBJ2-1; 7 bases align to TRBD2. V shed 6 bases and J 4 bases; nucleotides not matched to a gene: 15. Germline loops: CDR1 SGHAT, CDR2 FQNNGV. The length of the CDR3 is 17 residues. CDR3 DNA: TGTGCCAGCAGTCTTACCTCCCTAGCGGCGCATTACAATGAGCAGTTCTTC. Encoded protein: CASSLTSLAAHYNEQFF.

This chain joins TRBV2 and TRBJ2-5; TRBD2 aligns across 13 bases. The tail of the sequence fits TRBJ2-1 better, so the J call may be wrong. This CDR3 has 19 amino acids. Germline values: CDR1 SNHLY, CDR2 FYNNEI. The CDR3 region is CASYGAKGLAGEFINEQFF. The CDR3 DNA is TGTGCCAGCTATGGGGCAAAAGGACTAGCGGGGGAATTTATCAATGAGCAGTTCTTC.

This chain uses TRBV29-1 with TRBJ2-2; no firm D call. Germline V gene lookup returns CDR1 SQVTM and CDR2 ANQGSEA. Deletions cut 6 bases from V and 4 bases from J, with 6 bases between. The CDR3 totals 11 residues. The CDR3 nucleotides are TGCAGCGTGACAATCACCGGGGAGCTGTTTTTT. It encodes CSVTITGELFF.

This chain uses TRBV7-8 with TRBJ1-2; D gene unclear. The V end lost 2 bases, the J end lost 4 bases, and 14 bases lay between the germline ends. The CDR3 spans 15 residues. Per the germline V gene, CDR1 is SGHVS and CDR2 is FQNEAQ. The CDR3 DNA reads TGTGCCAGCAGCTTATGGGGTGTTTATAGCTATGGCTACACCTTC. Translation gives CASSLWGVYSYGYTF.

This clonotype was recorded a few times. This chain uses TRBV12-5 with TRBJ2-3, with 8 bases that match TRBD1. V lost 5 bases and J lost 6; bases outside the gene matches: 10. The V gene's germline CDR1 is LGHNT and CDR2 FRNRAP. The CDR3 loop spans 15 amino acids. CDR3 sequence: CASGLRDRSSDTQYF. The DNA for the CDR3 is TGTGCTAGTGGTCTCCGGGACAGGTCATCGGATACGCAGTATTTT.

This clonotype was detected a few times. This chain uses TRBV11-2 with TRBJ2-3; 7 nucleotides line up with TRBD2. From germline, CDR1 is SGHAT and CDR2 FQNNGV. There are 20 residues in the CDR3. With 1 base clipped from V and 2 bases from J, the junction kept 18 bases outside the gene matches. CDR3 protein: CASSLVWRLGREFDTDTQYF. The CDR3 DNA is TGTGCCAGCAGCTTAGTTTGGCGACTTGGGCGGGAGTTTGACACAGATACGCAGTATTTT. Supplemented by reference TRBV11-2 and TRBJ2-3, the full variable domain reads EAGVAQSPRYKIIEKRQSVAFWCNPISGHATLYWYQQILGQGPKLLIQFQNNGVVDDSQLPKDRFSAERLKGVDSTLKIQPAKLEDSAVYLCASSLVWRLGREFDTDTQYFGPGTRLTVL.

This clonotype was seen a few times. This chain uses TRBV14 with TRBJ2-5, with 9 bases matching TRBD1. The CDR3 is 14 residues long. Unmatched junction bases numbered 5, after V lost 5 bases and J lost 4 bases. The germline V gene has CDR1 SGHDN and CDR2 FVKESK. The CDR3: CASSESGQGETQYF. DNA of the CDR3: TGTGCCAGCAGCGAATCGGGACAGGGAGAGACCCAGTACTTC.

This rearrangement joins TRBV20-1 to TRBJ2-5; 14 nucleotides line up with TRBD2. The J call is in doubt because the DNA end fits TRBJ2-1 better. The CDR3 is made up of 14 amino acids. Germline V CDR1 and CDR2: DFQATT, SNEGSKA (reference sequence). CDR3 nucleotides: TGCAGTGCGCCGACTAGCGGGAGGGCCGGTGAGCAGTTCTTC. Amino acids: CSAPTSGRAGEQFF.